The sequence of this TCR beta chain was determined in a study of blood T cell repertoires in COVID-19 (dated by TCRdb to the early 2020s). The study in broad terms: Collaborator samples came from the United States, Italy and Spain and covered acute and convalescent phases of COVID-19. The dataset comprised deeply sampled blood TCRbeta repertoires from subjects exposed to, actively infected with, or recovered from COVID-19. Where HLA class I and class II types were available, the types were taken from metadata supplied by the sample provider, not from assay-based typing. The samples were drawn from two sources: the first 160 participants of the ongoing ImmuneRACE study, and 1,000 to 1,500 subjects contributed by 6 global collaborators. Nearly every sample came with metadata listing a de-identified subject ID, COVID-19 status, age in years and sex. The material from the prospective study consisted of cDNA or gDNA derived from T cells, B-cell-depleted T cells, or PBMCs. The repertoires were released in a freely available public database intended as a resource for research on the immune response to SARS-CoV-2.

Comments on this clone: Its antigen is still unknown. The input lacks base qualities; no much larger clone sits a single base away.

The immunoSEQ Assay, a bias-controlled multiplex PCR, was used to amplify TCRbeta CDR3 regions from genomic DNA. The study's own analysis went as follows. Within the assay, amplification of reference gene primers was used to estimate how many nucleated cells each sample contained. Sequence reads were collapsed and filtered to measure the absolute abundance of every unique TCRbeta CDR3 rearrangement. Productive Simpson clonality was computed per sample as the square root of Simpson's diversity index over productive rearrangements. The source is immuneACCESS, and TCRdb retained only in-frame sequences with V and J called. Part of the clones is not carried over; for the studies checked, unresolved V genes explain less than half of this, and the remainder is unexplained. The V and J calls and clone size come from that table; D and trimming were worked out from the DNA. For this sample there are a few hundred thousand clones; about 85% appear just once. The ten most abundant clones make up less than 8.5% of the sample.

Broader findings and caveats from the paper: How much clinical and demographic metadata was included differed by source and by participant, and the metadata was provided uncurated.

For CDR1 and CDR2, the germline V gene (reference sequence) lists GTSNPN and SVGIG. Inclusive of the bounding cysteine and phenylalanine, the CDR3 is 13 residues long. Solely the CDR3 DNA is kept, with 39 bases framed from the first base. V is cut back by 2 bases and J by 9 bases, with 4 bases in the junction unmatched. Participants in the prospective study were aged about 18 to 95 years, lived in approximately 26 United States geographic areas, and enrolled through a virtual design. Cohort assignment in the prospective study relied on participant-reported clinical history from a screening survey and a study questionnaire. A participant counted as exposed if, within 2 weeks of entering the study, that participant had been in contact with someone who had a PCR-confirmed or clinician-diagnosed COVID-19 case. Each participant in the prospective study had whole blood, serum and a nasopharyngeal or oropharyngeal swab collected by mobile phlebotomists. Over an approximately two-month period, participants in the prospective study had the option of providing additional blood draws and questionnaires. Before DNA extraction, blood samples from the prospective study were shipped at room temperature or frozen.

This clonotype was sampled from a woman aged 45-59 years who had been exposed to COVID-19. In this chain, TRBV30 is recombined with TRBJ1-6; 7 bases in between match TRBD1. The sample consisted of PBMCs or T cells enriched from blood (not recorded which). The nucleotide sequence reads TGTGCCTGGAGTAAGGGGGCAAGTTCACCCCTCCACTTT. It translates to CAWSKGASSPLHF.